This TCR beta chain originates from a study of blood T cell repertoires in COVID-19. Overall study: Acute and convalescent COVID-19 specimens originated in the United States, Italy and Spain. T cells, B-cell-depleted T cells, or PBMCs supplied cDNA or gDNA.

Original methodology: Estimation of nucleated cell counts relied on the amplification of reference gene primers. Clones were read by immunoSEQ multiplex PCR, and TCRdb kept only the in-frame ones, dropping some. The DNA was the basis for D and trimming; V, J and clone size are from that table. The sample carries hundreds of thousands of clones, about 90% recorded once. Seattle patient enrollment occurred during active infection, with longitudinal follow-up thereafter. This clonotype was sampled from a woman between 35 and 50 years old with COVID-19, enrolled during active disease. Sample: peripheral blood.

CDR3 sequence reads: CASSSQGKMAQYF. Written as DNA, the CDR3 is TGTGCCAGCAGCTCCCAGGGTAAAATGGCCCAGTACTTC. The chain links TRBV7-2 to TRBJ2-5; perhaps TRBD1 as D (5 bases). Germline CDR1 reads SGHTA; CDR2 reads FQGNSA. The CDR3 is 13 residues long. The V gene lost 4 bases and the J gene lost 9 bases, with 15 bases spanning the gap.